This paragraph reports one T cell receptor beta chain. Using immunoSEQ multiplex PCR, the repertoire was profiled, and TCRdb retains in-frame clones only, with some absent. The sample contains 70,000 to 95,000 clones, approximately 93% of which appear only once. The data stem from a study of control samples from healthy donors and cancer patients. Per germline, CDR1 GTSNPN and CDR2 SVGIG (reference sequence). V shed 5 bases, J shed 4 bases, and the junction held 10 bases outside the gene matches. This CDR3 region has 14 residues. V and J are TRBV30 and TRBJ1-2; TRBD1 agrees at 7 bases. The specimen was blood. This clonotype was obtained from a woman aged 25 to 39 in good health. CDR3 protein: CAWSVEGGAYGYTF. The DNA for the CDR3 is TGTGCCTGGTCGGTCGAAGGGGGCGCCTATGGCTACACCTTC. Full variable domain (outside the CDR3, taken from reference TRBV30 and TRBJ1-2): SQTIHQWPATLVQPVGSPLSLECTVEGTSNPNLYWYRQAAGRGLQLLFYSVGIGQISSEVPQNLSASRPQDRQFILSSKKLLLSDSGFYLCAWSVEGGAYGYTFGSGTRLTVV.